Given below is one T cell receptor (beta chain) in context. What it binds is unknown. The record originates from a study of shared clonotypes between healthy human individuals. Overall study results and limits: Few donors limited the genetic and exposure-history diversity represented. Richness estimates generally favored naive over memory subsets.

Naive-designated CD8 cells lacked CD45RO, were positively enriched for CCR7, and omitted terminally differentiated effector memory CD45RA+ cells. From germline, CDR1 is SGHKS and CDR2 YYEKEE (reference sequence). Trimming shortened V by 3 bases and J by 2 bases, and 10 bases separated the two germline ends. The CDR3 covers 14 residues. Original methodology: Quality scores were absent from the junction-only immunoSEQ sequences, so filtering differed. Sequenced by immunoSEQ multiplex PCR; TCRdb stores in-frame clones only, minus some. The V and J calls and clone size were taken over from that table, and D and trimming were inferred from the DNA. This sample has around 1.9 million clones, with 93% found just once.

The sequencing sample was made of naive CD8+ T cells from PBMCs. The genes are TRBV5-5 and TRBJ2-3; D may correspond to TRBD1 or TRBD2 (5 bases each). This sequence originates from a man between 18 and 35 years old in good health. Some clones in this sample may be carry-over from other donors' samples. CDR3 nucleotides: TGTGCCAGCAGCTGGGACGGATCCACAGATACGCAGTATTTT. It codes for CASSWDGSTDTQYF.